These 27 T cell receptor beta chains originate from one sample sequenced in a study of Graves' ophthalmopathy and Graves' hyperthyroidism (dated by TCRdb to 2017 to 2018). Sequencing was carried out with an Illumina HiSeq 2000. For repertoire sequencing, TCR beta CDR3 regions were amplified from RNA transcripts. HTBI primers and the Qiagen OneStep RT-PCR kit were used in a first-round RT-PCR, which was followed by a second-round multiplex PCR, size selection and purification. The public reads were quality trimmed at Q25 with fastp and then assembled into clones with MiXCR by TCRdb, keeping productive beta chains. Each entry is one CDR3 protein sequence, shown with its most common DNA and genes. This sample comprises 300,000 to 350,000 distinct CDR3 sequences, roughly a sixth of them detected only once. The top ten constitute approximately 13% of the sample. Specimen: peripheral blood. Every receptor here comes from an adult man with Graves' ophthalmopathy.

This clonotype was picked up many times. The chain is built from TRBV7-6 and TRBJ2-5; the D gene is possibly TRBD1 (6 bases). The CDR3 runs to 15 residues. Germline loops: CDR1 SGHVS, CDR2 FNYEAQ. Trimming removed 1 base from V and 5 bases from J, with 14 bases in between. The CDR3 DNA sequence: TGTGCCAGCAGCTTAGGGGGTGGGGGCGCGGAGACCCAGTACTTC. Translated: CASSLGGGGAETQYF.

This clonotype was detected many times. This chain links TRBV5-1 with TRBJ2-7, with TRBD1 identical over 7 bases. J gave up 3 bases and V 5 bases, and 11 bases lay outside the gene matches. CDR3 size: 15 residues. Germline V gives CDR1 SGHRS, CDR2 YFSETQ. CDR3 residues: CASRLSGTANYEQYF. The CDR3 coding sequence is TGCGCCAGCAGGCTCTCAGGGACAGCCAACTACGAGCAGTACTTC.

The chain recombines TRBV6-5 with TRBJ2-7, with D possibly TRBD1 on 5 matching bases. V dropped 4 bases and J dropped 7 bases, with 20 bases sitting between them. Germline CDR1 reads MNHEY; CDR2 reads SVGAGI. The CDR3 consists of 15 residues. The CDR3: CASSLSLGLKVEQYF. CDR3 nucleotide sequence: TGTGCCAGCAGTTTATCTCTGGGGCTCAAGGTGGAGCAGTACTTC.

This clonotype was detected ten times or more. This chain joins TRBV2 and TRBJ1-5; the match to TRBD1 covers 8 bases. With 4 bases clipped from V and 4 bases from J, the junction kept 3 bases outside the gene matches. The CDR3 has 14 amino acids. Germline V gives CDR1 SNHLY, CDR2 FYNNEI. CDR3 nucleotide sequence: TGTGCCAGCAGTGTCCGGACAGGGAATCAGCCCCAGCATTTT. It is translated as CASSVRTGNQPQHF.

At least ten counts were recorded for this clonotype. This chain joins TRBV29-1 and TRBJ1-1, with 7 bases that match TRBD1. V lost 8 bases, J lost 9 bases, and 6 bases stayed unmatched. Germline CDR1 reads SQVTM; CDR2 reads ANQGSEA. This CDR3 has 10 residues. In DNA form, the CDR3 reads TGCAGCTTCGGACAGGCTCAAGCTTTCTTT. Translation: CSFGQAQAFF.

The gene calls are TRBV14 and TRBJ1-2; 7 bases match TRBD1. The J segment lost 8 bases and the V segment lost 3 bases, leaving 3 bases of the junction unmatched. This CDR3 contains 12 residues. CDR1 SGHDN and CDR2 FVKESK come from the germline V gene. The CDR3 sequence is CASSQTGSGYTF. The CDR3 DNA is TGTGCCAGCAGCCAGACAGGGTCGGGCTACACCTTC.

This clonotype was recorded many times. The rearrangement links TRBV6-5 to TRBJ2-5; D unclear. Germline V gene sequence: CDR1 MNHEY, CDR2 SVGAGI. CDR3 length: 12 residues. V shed 0 bases and J shed 7 bases, with 6 bases lying between them. The CDR3 region is CASSYSKGTQYF. The CDR3 region has the DNA TGTGCCAGCAGTTACTCGAAGGGGACCCAGTACTTC.

The chain recombines TRBV7-2 with TRBJ2-4, with D perhaps being TRBD1 or TRBD2 (7 bases each). Germline loops: CDR1 SGHTA, CDR2 FQGNSA. The CDR3 contains 12 residues. The ends were cut back, 5 bases at V and 7 bases at J, with 9 bases in the middle. CDR3 protein: CASSQGGNIQYF. The CDR3 nucleotides are TGTGCCAGCAGCCAGGGGGGGAACATTCAGTACTTC.

In this sample, this clonotype turned up many times. This chain links TRBV11-3 with TRBJ1-2; 7 bases map to TRBD1. This CDR3 spans 16 amino acids. The trim removed 3 bases at V and 2 bases at J, leaving 9 bases unmatched. Germline assignment: CDR1 SGHNT and CDR2 YENEEA. The CDR3 loop is CASSLIWTGENYGYTF. Written as DNA, the CDR3 is TGTGCCAGCAGCTTGATATGGACAGGCGAAAACTATGGCTACACCTTC.

The V and J genes are TRBV12-3 or TRBV12-4 and TRBJ1-5; D might be TRBD1 (6 bases). The CDR3 has 14 amino acids. V was trimmed by 6 bases and J by 5 bases, leaving 14 bases between them. CDR3 region: CASRGAMAYQPQHF. In nucleotides, the CDR3 is TGTGCCAGCAGGGGGGCCATGGCATATCAGCCCCAGCATTTT.

This sequence joins TRBV27 and TRBJ2-5; weak D call: TRBD2 (6 bases). The CDR3 length is 14 residues. CDR1 and CDR2 from the germline V gene are MNHEY and SMNVEV (reference sequence). V was cut by 2 bases and J by 5 bases, with 12 bases left in between. The CDR3 coding sequence is TGTGCCAGCAGTTTAGAAGGCGGAGGGGAGACCCAGTACTTC. Protein: CASSLEGGGETQYF.

This clonotype showed up many times. Given a much more abundant clone one base away, this may be a read error. This chain joins TRBV5-5 and TRBJ1-1; D uncertain. There are 13 residues in the CDR3. The germline gives CDR1 SGHKS, CDR2 YYEKEE (reference sequence). V lost 2 bases and J lost 4, with 9 bases in between. The CDR3: CASSFGMGTEAFF. In nucleotides, the CDR3 is TGTGCCAGCAGCTTCGGCATGGGCACTGAAGCTTTCTTT.

The chain is built from TRBV28 and TRBJ2-5; maybe TRBD2 (6 bases). The CDR3 is made up of 14 amino acids. CDR1 MDHEN and CDR2 SYDVKM come from the germline V gene. The ends were cut back, 4 bases at V and 2 bases at J, with 11 bases in the middle. Here the CDR3 reads CASSSREVQETQYF. The CDR3 DNA reads TGTGCCAGCAGTTCGAGGGAGGTTCAAGAGACCCAGTACTTC.

This chain uses TRBV7-6 with TRBJ2-5, with 8 bases aligning to TRBD1. V was clipped by 6 bases and J by 5 bases; unmatched bases: 11. This CDR3 region has 15 residues. CDR1 and CDR2 (germline): SGHVS, FNYEAQ. Here the CDR3 reads CASSLGQGVSETQYF. The CDR3 DNA follows: TGTGCCAGCAGTCTCGGACAGGGCGTTTCGGAGACCCAGTACTTC. Complete variable domain (other parts from reference TRBV7-6 and TRBJ2-5): GAGVSQSPRYKVTKRGQDVALRCDPISGHVSLYWYRQALGQGPEFLTYFNYEAQQDKSGLPNDRFSAERPEGSISTLTIQRTEQRDSAMYRCASSLGQGVSETQYFGPGTRLLVL.

The chain is built from TRBV28 and TRBJ1-5, with TRBD1 matching 7 bases. The CDR3 totals 20 residues. Germline CDR1 and CDR2: MDHEN and SYDVKM. V gave up 3 bases and J gave up 2 bases; unmatched junction bases: 19. CDR3 sequence reads: CASSFFPLDRQGSGNQPQHF. The CDR3 DNA reads TGTGCCAGCAGTTTTTTCCCCCTAGATCGACAGGGCTCGGGCAATCAGCCCCAGCATTTT.

The rearrangement joins TRBV7-3 to TRBJ2-7, with TRBD1 identical over 10 bases. The CDR3 is 17 amino acids. The germline V gene has CDR1 SGHTA and CDR2 FQGTGA. The trim removed 5 bases at V and 4 bases at J, leaving 14 bases unmatched. DNA of the CDR3: TGTGCCAGCAGCCCACAAAGTCCCGGGACAGGGGTGTACGAGCAGTACTTC. Its protein is CASSPQSPGTGVYEQYF.

In this sample, this clonotype turned up many times. This rearrangement joins TRBV19 to TRBJ2-7; TRBD2 agrees at 8 bases. CDR3 length: 15 amino acids. Per germline, CDR1 LNHDA and CDR2 SQIVND (reference sequence). Germline trimming cut 2 bases from V and 3 bases from J; bases unmatched to any gene: 6. The CDR3 DNA follows: TGTGCCAGTAGTATACCCGGGAGGGCCGGCTACGAGCAGTACTTC. Its translation is CASSIPGRAGYEQYF.

This clonotype has a count of ten or more. V gene TRBV27 combines with J gene TRBJ2-7; TRBD2 is a possible D gene (7 bases). CDR1 and CDR2 (germline): MNHEY, SMNVEV (reference sequence). V lost 5 bases and J lost 3, with 17 bases in between. CDR3 size: 15 residues. The CDR3 bases are TGTGCCAGCAGTCGGGGGGCGGGGGAACACTACGAGCAGTACTTC. It is translated as CASSRGAGEHYEQYF.

This clonotype occurred once. The chain recombines TRBV6-1 with TRBJ2-2; 12 bases match TRBD2. Germline values: CDR1 MNHNS, CDR2 SASEGT. The junction had 9 bases not matched to a gene; V was cut back by 5 bases and J by 5 bases. The CDR3 covers 17 residues. The CDR3 nucleotides read TGTGCCAGCAGTAAGCGACTAGCGGGAGTGCAAACCGGGGAGCTGTTTTTT. Protein product: CASSKRLAGVQTGELFF.

This clonotype was counted at least ten times. The chain employs TRBV12-3 or TRBV12-4 and TRBJ2-7, with 9 bases identical to TRBD1. This CDR3 region has 16 residues. Trimming removed 4 bases from V and 6 bases from J; junction bases left unmatched: 13. Written as DNA, the CDR3 is TGTGCCAGCAGTTCGAGACAGGGGGAGGTGGGCGGCGAGCAGTACTTC. It translates to CASSSRQGEVGGEQYF.

This clonotype was recorded at least ten times. J is TRBJ1-1 and V is TRBV11-1; D remains unclear. Trimming left V 3 bases short and J 0 bases short, with 11 bases between. The CDR3 extends over 15 amino acids. CDR1 is SGHAT and CDR2 is FQDESV in the germline V gene (reference sequence). CDR3 sequence reads: CASSFSATLNTEAFF. The CDR3 DNA reads as TGTGCCAGCAGCTTTTCTGCCACCCTGAACACTGAAGCTTTCTTT.

This clonotype was observed many times. V is TRBV6-2 or TRBV6-3 and J is TRBJ2-5, with 8 bases identical to TRBD2. The CDR3 spans 17 residues. V shed 4 bases, J shed 7 bases, and the junction held 17 bases outside the gene matches. Looked up from germline, CDR1 is MNHEY and CDR2 is SVGEGT. This chain's CDR3 is CASSSPTAREGGRTQYF. CDR3 nucleotides: TGTGCCAGCAGTTCTCCGACAGCCCGGGAGGGGGGACGGACCCAGTACTTC.

This clonotype has a count of ten or more. The V gene is TRBV5-1, the J gene TRBJ2-7; D is perhaps TRBD1 or TRBD2 (5 bases each). The CDR3 covers 15 residues. Trimming took off 0 bases at V and 5 bases at J, with 15 bases between the two ends. Germline V gene data show CDR1 as SGHRS and CDR2 as YFSETQ. CDR3 in amino acids: CASSLDGTRINEQYF. The DNA for the CDR3 is TGCGCCAGCAGCTTGGATGGGACCCGGATCAACGAGCAGTACTTC.

The J gene is TRBJ1-5, the V gene TRBV28; D is ambiguous. Trimming left V 1 base short and J 4 bases short, with 11 bases between. The CDR3 has 15 amino acids. Looked up from germline, CDR1 is MDHEN and CDR2 is SYDVKM. The chain's CDR3 is CASSLSRRINQPQHF. The CDR3 DNA reads as TGTGCCAGCAGTTTATCCCGACGGATTAATCAGCCCCAGCATTTT.

This clonotype was counted many times. The rearrangement joins TRBV27 to TRBJ1-6; D call uncertain. With 0 bases removed from V and 2 bases from J, the gap between germline ends came to 8 bases. This CDR3 contains 16 residues. The germline CDR1 and CDR2 sequences are MNHEY and SMNVEV (reference sequence). The CDR3, as DNA: TGTGCCAGCAGTTTATCCGCGGGAACCTATAATTCACCCCTCCACTTT. Protein: CASSLSAGTYNSPLHF.

This chain connects TRBV7-2 to TRBJ2-2; 7 bases map to TRBD2. This CDR3 has 14 residues. J gave up 7 bases and V 1 base, and 3 bases lay outside the gene matches. The V gene's germline CDR1 is SGHTA and CDR2 FQGNSA. The CDR3 reads CASSLGPSGGELFF. The CDR3 nucleotides are TGTGCCAGCAGCTTAGGTCCTAGCGGCGGGGAGCTGTTTTTT.

To note about this clonotype: At one boundary the junction diverges from the germline segment, which might be a read error. The rearrangement joins TRBV7-8 to TRBJ1-1; 7 nucleotides agree with TRBD1. Per the germline V gene, CDR1 is SGHVS and CDR2 is FQNEAQ. This CDR3 comprises 13 residues. CDR3 sequence (DNA): TGTGCCAGCTCTATACAGGGGAACACTGAAGCTTCCTTT. Amino acid sequence: CASSIQGNTEASF.